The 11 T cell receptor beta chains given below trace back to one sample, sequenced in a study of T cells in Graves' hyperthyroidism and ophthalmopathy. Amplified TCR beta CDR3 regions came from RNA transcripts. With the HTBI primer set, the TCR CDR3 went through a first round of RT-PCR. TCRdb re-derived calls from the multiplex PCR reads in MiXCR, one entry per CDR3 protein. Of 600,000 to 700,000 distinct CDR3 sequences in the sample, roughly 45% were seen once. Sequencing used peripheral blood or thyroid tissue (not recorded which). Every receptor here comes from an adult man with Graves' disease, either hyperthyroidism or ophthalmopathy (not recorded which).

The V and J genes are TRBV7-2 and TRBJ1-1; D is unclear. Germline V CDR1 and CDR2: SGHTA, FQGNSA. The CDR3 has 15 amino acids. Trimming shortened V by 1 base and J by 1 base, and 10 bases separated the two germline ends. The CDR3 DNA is TGTGCCAGCAGCTTAGGGGCTGAGAGGAACACTGAAGCTTTCTTT. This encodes CASSLGAERNTEAFF.

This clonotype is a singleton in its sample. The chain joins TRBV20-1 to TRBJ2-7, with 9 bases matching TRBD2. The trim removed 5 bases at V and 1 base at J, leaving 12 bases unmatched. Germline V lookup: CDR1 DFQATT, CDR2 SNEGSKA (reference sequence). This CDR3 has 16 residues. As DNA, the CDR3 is TGCAGTGCTCACAGGGGCGGGGGGGCCGGGTCCTACGAGCAGTACTTC. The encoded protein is CSAHRGGGAGSYEQYF.

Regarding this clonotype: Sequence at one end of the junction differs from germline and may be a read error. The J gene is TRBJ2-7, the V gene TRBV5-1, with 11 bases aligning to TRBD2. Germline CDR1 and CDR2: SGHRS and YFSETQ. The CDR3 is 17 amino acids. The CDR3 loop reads CASSGTGLAENRGEQYF. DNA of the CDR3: TGTGCCAGCAGCGGAACGGGACTAGCGGAAAATAGGGGCGAGCAGTACTTC.

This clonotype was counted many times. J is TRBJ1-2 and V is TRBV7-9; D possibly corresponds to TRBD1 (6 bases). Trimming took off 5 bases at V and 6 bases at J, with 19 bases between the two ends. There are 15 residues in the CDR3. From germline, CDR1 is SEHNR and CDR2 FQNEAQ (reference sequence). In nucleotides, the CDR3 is TGTGCCAGCAGCCCACCCCAGCACAGGGACCATGGCTACACCTTC. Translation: CASSPPQHRDHGYTF. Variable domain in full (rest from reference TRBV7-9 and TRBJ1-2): DTGVSQNPRHKITKRGQNVTFRCDPISEHNRLYWYRQTLGQGPEFLTYFQNEAQLEKSRLLSDRFSAERPKGSFSTLEIQRTEQGDSAMYLCASSPPQHRDHGYTFGSGTRLTVV.

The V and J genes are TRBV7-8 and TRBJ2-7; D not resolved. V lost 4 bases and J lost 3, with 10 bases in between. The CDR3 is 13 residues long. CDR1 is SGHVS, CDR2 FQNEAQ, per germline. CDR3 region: CASSSAPFYEQYF. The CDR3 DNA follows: TGTGCCAGCAGCTCAGCCCCTTTCTACGAGCAGTACTTC.

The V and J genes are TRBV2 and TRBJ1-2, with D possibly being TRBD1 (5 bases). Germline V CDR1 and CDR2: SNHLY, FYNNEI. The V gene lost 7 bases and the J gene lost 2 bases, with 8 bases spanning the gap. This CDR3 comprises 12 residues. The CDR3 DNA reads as TGTGCCAGCATCACAGGAAACTATGGCTACACCTTC. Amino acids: CASITGNYGYTF.

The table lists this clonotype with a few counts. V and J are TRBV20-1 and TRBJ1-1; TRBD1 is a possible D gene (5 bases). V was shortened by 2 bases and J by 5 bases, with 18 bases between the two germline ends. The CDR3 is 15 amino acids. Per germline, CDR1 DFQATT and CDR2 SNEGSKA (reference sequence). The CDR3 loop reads CSARTRARRQTEAFF. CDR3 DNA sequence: TGCAGTGCTAGAACCAGGGCCCGGAGGCAAACTGAAGCTTTCTTT.

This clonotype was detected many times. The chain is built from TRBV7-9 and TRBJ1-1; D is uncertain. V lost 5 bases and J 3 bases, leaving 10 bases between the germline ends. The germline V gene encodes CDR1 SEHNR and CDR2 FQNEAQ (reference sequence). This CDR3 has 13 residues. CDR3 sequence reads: CASSRGVDTEAFF. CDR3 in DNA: TGTGCCAGCAGCCGCGGGGTAGACACTGAAGCTTTCTTT. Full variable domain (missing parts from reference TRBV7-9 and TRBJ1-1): DTGVSQNPRHKITKRGQNVTFRCDPISEHNRLYWYRQTLGQGPEFLTYFQNEAQLEKSRLLSDRFSAERPKGSFSTLEIQRTEQGDSAMYLCASSRGVDTEAFFGQGTRLTVV.

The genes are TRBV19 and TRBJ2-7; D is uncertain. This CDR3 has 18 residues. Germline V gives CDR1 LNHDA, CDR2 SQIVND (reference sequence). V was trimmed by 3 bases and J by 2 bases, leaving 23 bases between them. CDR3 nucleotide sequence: TGTGCCAGTAGTATGCCTCGCATGCAGGCACCTTTTACCTACGAGCAGTACTTC. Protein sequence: CASSMPRMQAPFTYEQYF.

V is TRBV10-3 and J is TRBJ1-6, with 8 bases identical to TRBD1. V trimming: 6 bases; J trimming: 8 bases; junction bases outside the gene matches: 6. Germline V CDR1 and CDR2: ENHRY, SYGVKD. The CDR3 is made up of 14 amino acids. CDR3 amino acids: CAISADRDDSPLHF. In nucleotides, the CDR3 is TGTGCCATCAGCGCGGACAGGGACGATTCACCCCTCCACTTT.

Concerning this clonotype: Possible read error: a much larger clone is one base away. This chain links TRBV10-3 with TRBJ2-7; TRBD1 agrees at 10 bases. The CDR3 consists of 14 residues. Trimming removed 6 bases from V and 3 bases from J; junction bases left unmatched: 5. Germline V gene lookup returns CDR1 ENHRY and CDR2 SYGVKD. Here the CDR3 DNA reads TGTGCCATCAGCCCCGGGACAGGGGTCTACGAGCAGTACTTC. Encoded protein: CAISPGTGVYEQYF.